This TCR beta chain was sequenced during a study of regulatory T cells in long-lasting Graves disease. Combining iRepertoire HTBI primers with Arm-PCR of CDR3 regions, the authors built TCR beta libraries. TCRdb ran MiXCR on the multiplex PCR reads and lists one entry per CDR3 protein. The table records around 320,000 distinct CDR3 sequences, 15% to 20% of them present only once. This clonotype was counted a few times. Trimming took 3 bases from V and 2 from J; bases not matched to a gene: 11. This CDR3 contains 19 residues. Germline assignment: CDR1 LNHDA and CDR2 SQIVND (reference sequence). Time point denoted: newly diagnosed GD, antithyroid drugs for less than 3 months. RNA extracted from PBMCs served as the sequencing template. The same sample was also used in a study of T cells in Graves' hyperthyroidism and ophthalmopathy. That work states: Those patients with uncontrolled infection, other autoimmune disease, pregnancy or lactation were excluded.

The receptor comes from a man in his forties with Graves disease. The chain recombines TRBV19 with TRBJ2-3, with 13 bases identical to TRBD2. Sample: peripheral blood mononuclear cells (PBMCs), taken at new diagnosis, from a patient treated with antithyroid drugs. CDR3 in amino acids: CASSIGGTSGVLSTDTQYF. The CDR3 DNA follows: TGTGCCAGTAGTATCGGTGGGACTAGCGGGGTCCTTTCCACAGATACGCAGTATTTT.